This record concerns one T cell receptor beta chain sequence. The data were taken from a study of cytomegalovirus exposure and HLA in healthy donors. The V end lost 2 bases, the J end lost 8 bases, and 26 bases lay between the germline ends. This CDR3 comprises 18 residues. Germline V gives CDR1 SNHLY, CDR2 FYNNEI. Vbeta (60) and Jbeta (13) primers were used in the PCR. Profiled with immunoSEQ multiplex PCR; TCRdb holds only in-frame clones, not every one. The top ten hold approximately 4.5% of the sample, which has fewer than 200,000 clones, less than 80% seen once. This receptor was taken from a man aged 35 to 55 in good health and CMV-seronegative. The rearrangement uses TRBV2 and TRBJ2-3; maybe TRBD2 (7 bases). Sequencing was performed on PBMCs. CDR3 bases: TGTGCCAGCAGTGAAAGGTTTGGCGGGGGCACCCGAGGGGTTACGCAGTATTTT. Translated: CASSERFGGGTRGVTQYF.